This TCR beta chain was identified in a study of regulatory T cells in long-lasting Graves disease. Regarding time point: newly diagnosed GD, antithyroid drugs for less than 3 months. PBMC-extracted RNA yielded the TCR library. The table lists this clonotype with many counts. The V end lost 3 bases, the J end lost 5 bases, and 7 bases lay between the germline ends. CDR3 length: 12 amino acids. CDR1 and CDR2 (germline): LNHNV, YYDKDF (reference sequence). With iRepertoire HTBI primers and Arm-PCR of CDR3 regions, TCR beta libraries were built. TCRdb recomputed calls from the multiplex PCR reads with MiXCR, one row per CDR3 protein. This sample has around 250,000 distinct CDR3 sequences, with approximately 20% found just once.

Sequencing was performed on peripheral blood mononuclear cells (PBMCs), taken at new diagnosis, from a patient treated with antithyroid drugs. The receptor comes from a female donor with Graves disease. V is TRBV15 and J is TRBJ1-2; D call uncertain. CDR3 region: CATSSVRYGYTF. DNA for the CDR3: TGTGCCACCAGCAGCGTGCGTTATGGCTACACCTTC.